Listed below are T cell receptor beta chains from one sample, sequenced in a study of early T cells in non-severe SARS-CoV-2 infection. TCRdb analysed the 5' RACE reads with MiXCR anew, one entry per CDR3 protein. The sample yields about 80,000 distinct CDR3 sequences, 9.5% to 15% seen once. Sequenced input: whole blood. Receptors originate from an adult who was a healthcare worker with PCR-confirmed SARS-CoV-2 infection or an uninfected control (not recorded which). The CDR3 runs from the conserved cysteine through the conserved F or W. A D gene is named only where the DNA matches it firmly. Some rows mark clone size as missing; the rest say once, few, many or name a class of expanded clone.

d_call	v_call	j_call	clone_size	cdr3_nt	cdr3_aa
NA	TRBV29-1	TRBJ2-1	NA	TGCAGCGTTGAAGGGACTACCCTGACGGGGGAGCAGTTCTTC	CSVEGTTLTGEQFF
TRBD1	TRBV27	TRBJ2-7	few	TGTGCCAGCAGTTTACGGGACAGTCCTTCCTCCGAGCAGTACTTC	CASSLRDSPSSEQYF
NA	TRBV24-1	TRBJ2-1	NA	TGTGCCACCAGTGATTCATACCACGATGAGCAGTTCTTC	CATSDSYHDEQFF
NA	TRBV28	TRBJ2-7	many	TGTGCCTCCTCGACAGCCTACGAGCAGTACTTC	CASSTAYEQYF
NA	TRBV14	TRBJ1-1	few	TGTGCCAGCAGCCAAGGGGGCTACACTGAAGCTTTCTTT	CASSQGGYTEAFF
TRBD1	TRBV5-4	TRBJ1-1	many	TGTGCCAGCAGCTTTGGACAGGGGAACACTGAAGCTTTCTTT	CASSFGQGNTEAFF
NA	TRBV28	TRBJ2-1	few	TGTGCCAGCAGTGCGACCGGGACCCAACTGGGAAATGAGCAGTTCTTC	CASSATGTQLGNEQFF
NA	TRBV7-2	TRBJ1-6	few	TGTGCCAGCGCAGCACATTATAATTCACCCCTCCACTTT	CASAAHYNSPLHF
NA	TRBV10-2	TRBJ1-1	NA	TGCGCCAGCAGTGAGTCGCAGAGCTACCGGGAAGCTTTCTTT	CASSESQSYREAFF
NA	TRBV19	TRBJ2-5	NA	TGTGCCAGTAAGCTGGGTCAACAAGAATGGGAGACCCAGTACTTC	CASKLGQQEWETQYF
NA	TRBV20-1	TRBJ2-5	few	TGCAGTGCTAGCCCGGTAGGGGAAGAGACCCAGTACTTC	CSASPVGEETQYF
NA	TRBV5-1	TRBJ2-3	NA	TGCGTCAGCAGCCTGTCCGAGACACTATTCACAGATACGCAGTATTTT	CVSSLSETLFTDTQYF
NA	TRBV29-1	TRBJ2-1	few	TGCAGCGTTGATAGGGGATCTAGCTCCTACAATGAGCAGTTCTTC	CSVDRGSSSYNEQFF
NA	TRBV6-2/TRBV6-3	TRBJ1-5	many	TGTGCCAGCAGTCCGACGGATAGCAATCAGCCCCAGCATTTT	CASSPTDSNQPQHF
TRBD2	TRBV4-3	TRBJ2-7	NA	TGCGCCAGCAGCCCCGGGACTAGCGGGAGCCAACGGCAGTACTTC	CASSPGTSGSQRQYF
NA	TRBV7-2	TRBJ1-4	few	TGTGCCAGCAGCTTAGCGACATTAAATGAAAAACTGTTTTTT	CASSLATLNEKLFF
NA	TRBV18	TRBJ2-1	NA	TGTGCCAGCTCACCCGCAAACCTTCCACCTAAGAATGAGCAGTTCTTC	CASSPANLPPKNEQFF
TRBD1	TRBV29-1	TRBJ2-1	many	TGCAGCGTTGAAGGGACAGGGAATGAGCAGTTCTTC	CSVEGTGNEQFF
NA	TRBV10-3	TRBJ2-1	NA	TGTGCCATCAGTGAGTCCTACAATGAGCAGTTCTTC	CAISESYNEQFF
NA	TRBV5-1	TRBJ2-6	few	TGCGCCAGCAGCGGCGGACAACTCTCTGGGGCCAACGTCCTGACTTTC	CASSGGQLSGANVLTF
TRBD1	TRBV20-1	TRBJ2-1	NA	TGCAGTGCTAGAGTTAACAGGGGGTCTGGTGAGCAGTTCTTC	CSARVNRGSGEQFF
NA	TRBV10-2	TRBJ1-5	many	TGCGCCAGCAGTGACCCGCGTCAGCCCCAGCATTTT	CASSDPRQPQHF
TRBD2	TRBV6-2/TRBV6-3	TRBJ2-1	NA	TGTGCCAGCAGTTATAGCGGGGGGTTTTACAATGAGCAGTTCTTC	CASSYSGGFYNEQFF
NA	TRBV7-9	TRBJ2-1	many	TGTGCCAGCAGCTTAGCTCGGGACAAACATTACAATGAGCAGTTCTTC	CASSLARDKHYNEQFF
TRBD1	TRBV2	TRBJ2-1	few	TGTGCCAACAGCCTGGGACAGGGTTTTAATGAGCAGTTCTTC	CANSLGQGFNEQFF
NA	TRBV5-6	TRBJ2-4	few	TGTGCCAGCAGCTTCAGGGATATTCTAGCCAAAAACATTCAGTACTTC	CASSFRDILAKNIQYF
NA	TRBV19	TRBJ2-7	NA	TGTGCCAGTAGTATGGGCCGGATTTCCAACGAGCAGTACTTC	CASSMGRISNEQYF
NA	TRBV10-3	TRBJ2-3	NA	TGTGCCATCAGTGAAGTCGGGGGAAGGAGGGTCACTTATTCCACAGATACGCAGTATTTT	CAISEVGGRRVTYSTDTQYF
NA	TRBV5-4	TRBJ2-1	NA	TGTGCCAGCAGCTCCGGGACAAATAGAAATGAGCAGTTCTTC	CASSSGTNRNEQFF
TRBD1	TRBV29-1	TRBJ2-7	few	TGCAGCGTCGTAGACAGGGCGGGCTACGAGCAGTACTTC	CSVVDRAGYEQYF
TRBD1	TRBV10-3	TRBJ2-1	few	TGTGCCATCAACGACCGGGACAGGGGTCGCAATGAGCAGTTCTTC	CAINDRDRGRNEQFF
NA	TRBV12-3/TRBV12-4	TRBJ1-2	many	TGTGCCAGCAGTTTAGGAGTAAAGGGCTACACCTTC	CASSLGVKGYTF
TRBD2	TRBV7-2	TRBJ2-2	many	TGTGCCAGCAGCCCCGGGACTAGGGTCGGGGAGCTGTTTTTT	CASSPGTRVGELFF
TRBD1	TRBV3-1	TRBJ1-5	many	TGTGCCAGCAGCCAAGTAGAGATGGACAGGGGGCTGGTAGGCAATCAGCCCCAGCATTTT	CASSQVEMDRGLVGNQPQHF
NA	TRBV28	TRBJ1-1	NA	TGTGCCAGCAGTAACGCGATTCTTCAAGCTTTCTTT	CASSNAILQAFF
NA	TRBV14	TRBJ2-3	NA	TGTGCCAGCAGCCAAGATCTACGCATTAGGGGCACAGATACGCAGTATTTT	CASSQDLRIRGTDTQYF
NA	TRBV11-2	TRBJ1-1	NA	TGTGCCAGCAGCTTAGGTTACGGGGCCACTGAAGCTTTCTTT	CASSLGYGATEAFF
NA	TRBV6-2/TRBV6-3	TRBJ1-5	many	TGTGCCAGCAGCCTTTCGTCCGGCTCCAATCAGCCCCAGCATTTT	CASSLSSGSNQPQHF
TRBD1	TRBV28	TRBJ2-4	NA	TGTGCCAGCAGTTCCAGAGGACAGGCTCTAGCCAAAAACATTCAGTACTTC	CASSSRGQALAKNIQYF
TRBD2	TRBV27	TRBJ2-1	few	TGTGCCAGCAGGGGACTAGCGGGAAGTGTGTGGAATGAGCAGTTCTTC	CASRGLAGSVWNEQFF
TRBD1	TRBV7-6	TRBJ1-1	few	TGTGCCAGCAGCTTAGTGCCGGGACAGGGTTCTGAAGCTTTCTTT	CASSLVPGQGSEAFF
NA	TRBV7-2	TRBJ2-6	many	TGTGCCAGCAGCTTAGTCGGCCGGGCTGGGGCCAACGTCCTGACTTTC	CASSLVGRAGANVLTF
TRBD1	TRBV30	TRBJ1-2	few	TGTGCCTGGAGTGAGGCAGGGGGCTATGGCTACACCTTC	CAWSEAGGYGYTF
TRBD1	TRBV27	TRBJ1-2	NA	TGTGCCAGCAGTGCCTCCGGCGTGCAGGGGGCCTATGGCTACACCTTC	CASSASGVQGAYGYTF
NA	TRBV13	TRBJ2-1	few	TGTGCCAGCAGCCCCGAGAGGGGATACAATGAGCAGTTCTTC	CASSPERGYNEQFF
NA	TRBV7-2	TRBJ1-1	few	TGTGCCAGCAGCTTAGCTCGGCAGGGGATGAACACTGAAGCTTTCTTT	CASSLARQGMNTEAFF
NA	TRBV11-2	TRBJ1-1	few	TGTGCCAGCAGCTTTGCGGAGAACACTGAAGCTTTCTTT	CASSFAENTEAFF
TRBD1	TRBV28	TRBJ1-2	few	TGTGCCAGCGTTCAGGGGGACTATGGCTACACCTTC	CASVQGDYGYTF
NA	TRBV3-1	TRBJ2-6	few	TGTGCCAGCAGCCAAGGGAGTGATGGGGCCAACGTCCTGACTTTC	CASSQGSDGANVLTF
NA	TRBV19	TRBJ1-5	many	TGTGCCAGTAGTAGGCGCGAGATCAATCAGCCCCAGCATTTT	CASSRREINQPQHF
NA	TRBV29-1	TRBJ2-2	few	TGCAGCGTCCGGCAGTACACCGGGGAGCTGTTTTTT	CSVRQYTGELFF
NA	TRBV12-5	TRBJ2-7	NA	TGTGCTAGTGGTTTGCATTTGGGGGGCACCTACGAGCAGTACTTC	CASGLHLGGTYEQYF
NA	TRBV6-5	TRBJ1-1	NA	TGTGCCAGCAGCTCCGGGACTGCAGCCACTGAAGCTTTCTTT	CASSSGTAATEAFF
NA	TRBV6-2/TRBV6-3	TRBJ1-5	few	TGTGCCAGCAGTTTCAGAGACAGTTATAGCAATCAGCCCCAGCATTTT	CASSFRDSYSNQPQHF
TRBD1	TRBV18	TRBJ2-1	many	TGTGCCAGCTCACCACCGGGGACAGGGGGTCGAAATGAGCAGTTCTTC	CASSPPGTGGRNEQFF
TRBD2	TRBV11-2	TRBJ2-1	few	TGTGCCAGCAGACGAATAGCGGGAGGGTTGGATGAGCAGTTCTTC	CASRRIAGGLDEQFF
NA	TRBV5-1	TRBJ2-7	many	TGCGCCAGCAGCTTGGAGTGGCAGGCTGGAAGCTCCTACGAGCAGTACTTC	CASSLEWQAGSSYEQYF
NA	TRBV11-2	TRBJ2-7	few	TGTGCCAGCAGCTTAGAGACCGCCTCCTACGAGCAGTACTTC	CASSLETASYEQYF
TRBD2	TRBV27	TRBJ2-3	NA	TGTGCCAGCCAAACGCTAGCGGGAGGCGTGAATACGCAGTATTTT	CASQTLAGGVNTQYF
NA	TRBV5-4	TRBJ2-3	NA	TGTGCCAGCAGCCAAAGATCATCAGGGCCAGATACGCAGTATTTT	CASSQRSSGPDTQYF